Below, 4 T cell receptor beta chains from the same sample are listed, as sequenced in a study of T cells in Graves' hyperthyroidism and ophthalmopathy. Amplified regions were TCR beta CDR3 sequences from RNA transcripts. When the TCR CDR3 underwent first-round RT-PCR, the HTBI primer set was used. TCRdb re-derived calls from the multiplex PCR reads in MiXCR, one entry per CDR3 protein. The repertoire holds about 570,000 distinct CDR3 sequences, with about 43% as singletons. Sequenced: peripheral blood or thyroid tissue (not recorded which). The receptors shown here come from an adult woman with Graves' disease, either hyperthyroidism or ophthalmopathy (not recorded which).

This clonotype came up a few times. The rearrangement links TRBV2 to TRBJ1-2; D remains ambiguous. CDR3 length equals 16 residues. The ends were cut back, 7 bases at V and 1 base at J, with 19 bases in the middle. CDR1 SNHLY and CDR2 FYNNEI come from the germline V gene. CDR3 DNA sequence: TGTGCCAGCACTTATCGTCCGGACCTACGTAACTATGGCTACACCTTC. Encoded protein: CASTYRPDLRNYGYTF.

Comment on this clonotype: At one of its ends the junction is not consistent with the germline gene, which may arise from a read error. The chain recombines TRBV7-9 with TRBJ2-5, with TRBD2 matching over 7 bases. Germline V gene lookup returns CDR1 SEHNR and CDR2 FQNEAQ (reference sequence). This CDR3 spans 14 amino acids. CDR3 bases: TGTGCCAGCAGCTTTGGCGGGAGCGGTGAGACCCAATACTTC. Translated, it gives CASSFGGSGETQYF.

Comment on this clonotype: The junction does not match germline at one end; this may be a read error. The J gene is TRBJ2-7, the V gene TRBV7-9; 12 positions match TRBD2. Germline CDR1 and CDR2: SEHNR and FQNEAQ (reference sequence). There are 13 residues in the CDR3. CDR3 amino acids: CSVRLAGVYEQYF. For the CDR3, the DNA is TGCAGCGTCAGACTAGCGGGAGTGTACGAGCAGTACTTC.

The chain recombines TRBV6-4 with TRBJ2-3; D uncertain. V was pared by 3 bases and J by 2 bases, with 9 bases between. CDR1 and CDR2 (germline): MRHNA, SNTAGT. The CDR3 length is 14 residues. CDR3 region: CASSESSATDTQYF. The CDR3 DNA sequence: TGTGCCAGCAGTGAATCAAGCGCCACAGATACGCAGTATTTT.